This TCR beta chain was profiled in a study of identical twins. TCRdb independently ran MiXCR on the 5' RACE reads; one entry per CDR3 protein. Seen here are roughly 720,000 distinct CDR3 sequences, 18% observed once, and the top ten hold over 10%. Germline lookup yields CDR1 DFQATT and CDR2 SNEGSKA (reference sequence). Germline trimming cut 0 bases from V and 7 bases from J; bases unmatched to any gene: 9. There are 15 residues in the CDR3. These data also featured in a second study, about T cells expressing NK-cell markers. From that paper: Sorting was limited to alpha-beta TCR-expressing T cells with an anti-gamma-delta TCR antibody in several experiments. Dominance of the CD3+CD56-NKG2C+ fraction by these clonotypes also held in a handful of donors.

The rearrangement joins TRBV20-1 to TRBJ2-1, with 7 bases lining up with TRBD1. The clonotype was recovered from a woman aged 18-29 years in good health. Input material: PBMCs. This CDR3 is CSARDGQDGLNEQFF. In DNA form, the CDR3 reads TGCAGTGCTAGAGACGGACAGGATGGGCTAAATGAGCAGTTCTTC.